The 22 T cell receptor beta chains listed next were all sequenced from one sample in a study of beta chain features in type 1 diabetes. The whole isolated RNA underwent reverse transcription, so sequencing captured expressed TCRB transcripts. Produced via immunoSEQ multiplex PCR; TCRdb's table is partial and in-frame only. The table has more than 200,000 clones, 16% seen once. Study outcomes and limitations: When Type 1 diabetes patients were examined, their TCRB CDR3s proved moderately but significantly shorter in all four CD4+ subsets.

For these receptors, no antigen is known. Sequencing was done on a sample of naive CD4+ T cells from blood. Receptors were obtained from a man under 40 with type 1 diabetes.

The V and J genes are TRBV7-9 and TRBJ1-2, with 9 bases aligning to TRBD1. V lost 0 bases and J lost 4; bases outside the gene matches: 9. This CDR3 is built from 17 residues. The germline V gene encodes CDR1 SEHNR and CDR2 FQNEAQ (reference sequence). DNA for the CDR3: TGTGCCAGCAGCTTAGCGCTTACCTGGGACAGGGTCTATGGCTACACCTTC. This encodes CASSLALTWDRVYGYTF.

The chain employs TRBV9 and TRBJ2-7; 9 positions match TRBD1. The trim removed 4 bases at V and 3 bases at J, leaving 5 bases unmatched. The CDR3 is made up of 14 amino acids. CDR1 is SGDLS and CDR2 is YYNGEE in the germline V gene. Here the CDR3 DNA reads TGTGCCAGCAGCTCTTCGACAGGGGGCTACGAGCAGTACTTC. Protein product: CASSSSTGGYEQYF.

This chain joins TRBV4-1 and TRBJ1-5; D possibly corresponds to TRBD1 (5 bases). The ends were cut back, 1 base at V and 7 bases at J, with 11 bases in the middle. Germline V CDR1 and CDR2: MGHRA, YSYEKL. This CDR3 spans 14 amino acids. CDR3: CASSQGQGVQPQHF. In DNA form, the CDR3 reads TGCGCCAGCAGCCAAGGTCAGGGTGTGCAGCCCCAGCATTTT.

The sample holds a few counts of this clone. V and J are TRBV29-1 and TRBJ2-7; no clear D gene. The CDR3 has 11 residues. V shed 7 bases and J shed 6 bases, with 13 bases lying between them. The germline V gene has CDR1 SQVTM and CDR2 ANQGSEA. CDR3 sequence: CSAERWGEQYF. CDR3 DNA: TGCAGCGCTGAGAGGTGGGGCGAGCAGTACTTC.

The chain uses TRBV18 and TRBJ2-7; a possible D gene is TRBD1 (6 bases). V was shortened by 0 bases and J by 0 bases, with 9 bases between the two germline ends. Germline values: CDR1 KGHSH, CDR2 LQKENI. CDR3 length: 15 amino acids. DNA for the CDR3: TGTGCCAGCTCACCACCGAGGGGGTTCTCCTACGAGCAGTACTTC. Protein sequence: CASSPPRGFSYEQYF.

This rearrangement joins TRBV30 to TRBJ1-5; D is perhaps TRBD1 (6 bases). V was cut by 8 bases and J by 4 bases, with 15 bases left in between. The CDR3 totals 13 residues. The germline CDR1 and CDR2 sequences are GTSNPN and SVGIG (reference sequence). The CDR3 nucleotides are TGTGCCGGGGGGGGCCCCCAAAATCAGCCCCAGCATTTT. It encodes CAGGGPQNQPQHF.

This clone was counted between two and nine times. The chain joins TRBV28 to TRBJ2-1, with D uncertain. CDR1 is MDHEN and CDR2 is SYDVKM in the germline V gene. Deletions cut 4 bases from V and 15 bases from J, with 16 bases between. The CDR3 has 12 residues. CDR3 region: CASSSPTLSLFF. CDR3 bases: TGTGCCAGCAGTTCCCCGACTTTATCGCTGTTCTTC.

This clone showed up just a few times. The CDR3 nucleotides are TGTGCCAGCAGCTTACAGGAGAACACTGAAGCTTTCTTT. It encodes CASSLQENTEAFF. This rearrangement joins TRBV7-2 to TRBJ1-1; D unresolved. Per germline, CDR1 SGHTA and CDR2 FQGNSA. Trimming stripped 2 bases from V and 1 base from J, with 5 bases between. The CDR3 sequence is 13 residues long.

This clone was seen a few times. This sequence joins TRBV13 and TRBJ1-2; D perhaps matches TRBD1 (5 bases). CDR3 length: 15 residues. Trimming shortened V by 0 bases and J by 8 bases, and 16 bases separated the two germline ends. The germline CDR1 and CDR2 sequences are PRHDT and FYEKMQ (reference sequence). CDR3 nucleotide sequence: TGTGCCAGCAGCTTAGGCGACAGCCTGTGGGGAGGCTACACCTTC. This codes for CASSLGDSLWGGYTF.

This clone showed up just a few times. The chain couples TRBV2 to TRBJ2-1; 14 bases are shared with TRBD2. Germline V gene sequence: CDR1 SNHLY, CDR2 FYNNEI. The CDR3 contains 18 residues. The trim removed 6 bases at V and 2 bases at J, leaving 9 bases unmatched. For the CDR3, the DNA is TGTGCCAGCAGGGGCCCGGGACTAGCGGGAGACCCCTACAATGAGCAGTTCTTC. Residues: CASRGPGLAGDPYNEQFF.

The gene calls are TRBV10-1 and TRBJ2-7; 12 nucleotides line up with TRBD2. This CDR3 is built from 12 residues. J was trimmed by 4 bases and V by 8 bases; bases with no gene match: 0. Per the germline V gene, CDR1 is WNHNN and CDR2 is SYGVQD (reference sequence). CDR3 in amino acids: CASGTSGYEQYF. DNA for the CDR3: TGCGCCAGCGGGACTAGCGGGTACGAGCAGTACTTC.

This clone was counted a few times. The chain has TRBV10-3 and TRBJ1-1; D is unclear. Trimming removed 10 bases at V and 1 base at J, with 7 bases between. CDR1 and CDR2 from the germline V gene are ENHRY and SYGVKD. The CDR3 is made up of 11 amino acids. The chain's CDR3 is CATQENTEAFF. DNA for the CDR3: TGTGCCACCCAGGAGAACACTGAAGCTTTCTTT.

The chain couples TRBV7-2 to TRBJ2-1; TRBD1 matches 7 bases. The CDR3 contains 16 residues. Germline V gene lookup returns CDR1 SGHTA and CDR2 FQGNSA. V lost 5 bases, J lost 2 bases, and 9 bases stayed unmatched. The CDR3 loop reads CASSRSGGGTYNEQFF. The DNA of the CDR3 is TGTGCCAGCAGCCGATCAGGGGGTGGTACCTACAATGAGCAGTTCTTC. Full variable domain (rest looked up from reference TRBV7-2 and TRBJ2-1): GAGVSQSPSNKVTEKGKDVELRCDPISGHTALYWYRQSLGQGLEFLIYFQGNSAPDKSGLPSDRFSAERTGGSVSTLTIQRTQQEDSAVYLCASSRSGGGTYNEQFFGPGTRLTVL.

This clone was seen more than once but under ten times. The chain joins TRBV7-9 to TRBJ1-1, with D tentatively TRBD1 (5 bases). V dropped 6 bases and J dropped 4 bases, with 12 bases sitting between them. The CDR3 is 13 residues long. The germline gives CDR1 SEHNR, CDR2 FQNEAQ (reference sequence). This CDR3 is CASSPRQSTEAFF. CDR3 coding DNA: TGTGCCAGCAGTCCCCGACAGAGCACTGAAGCTTTCTTT.

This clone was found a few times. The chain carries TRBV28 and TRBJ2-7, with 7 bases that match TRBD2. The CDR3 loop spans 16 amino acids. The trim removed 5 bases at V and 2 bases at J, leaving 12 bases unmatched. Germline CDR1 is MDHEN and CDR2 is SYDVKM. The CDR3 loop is CASSLPPASGPYEQYF. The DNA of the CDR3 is TGTGCCAGCAGTCTCCCACCGGCTAGCGGACCCTACGAGCAGTACTTC. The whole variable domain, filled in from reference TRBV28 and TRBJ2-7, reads DVKVTQSSRYLVKRTGEKVFLECVQDMDHENMFWYRQDPGLGLRLIYFSYDVKMKEKGDIPEGYSVSREKKERFSLILESASTNQTSMYLCASSLPPASGPYEQYFGPGTRLTVT.

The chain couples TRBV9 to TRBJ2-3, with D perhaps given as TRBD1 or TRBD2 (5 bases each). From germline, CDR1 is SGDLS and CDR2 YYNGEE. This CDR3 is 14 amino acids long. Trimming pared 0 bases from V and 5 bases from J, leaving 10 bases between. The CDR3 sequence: CASSVAGAGDTQYF. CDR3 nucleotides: TGTGCCAGCAGCGTAGCTGGGGCGGGAGATACGCAGTATTTT.

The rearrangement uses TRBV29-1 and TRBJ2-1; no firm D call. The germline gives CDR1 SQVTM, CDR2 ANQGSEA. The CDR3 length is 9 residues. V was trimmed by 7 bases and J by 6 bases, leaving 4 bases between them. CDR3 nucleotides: TGCAGCGGGGGCAATGAGCAGTTCTTC. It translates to CSGGNEQFF.

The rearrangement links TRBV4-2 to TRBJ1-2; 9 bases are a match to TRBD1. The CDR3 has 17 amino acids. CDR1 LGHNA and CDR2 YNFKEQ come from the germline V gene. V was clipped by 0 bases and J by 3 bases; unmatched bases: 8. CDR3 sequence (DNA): TGTGCCAGCAGCCAAGATAGTCGCGGGACAGGGCACTATGGCTACACCTTC. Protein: CASSQDSRGTGHYGYTF.

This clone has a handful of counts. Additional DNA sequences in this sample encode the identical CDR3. CDR3 protein: CSVRSSYEQYF. CDR3 in DNA: TGCAGCGTTAGGAGTTCCTACGAGCAGTACTTC. The chain carries TRBV29-1 and TRBJ2-7; D is undetermined. Deletions cut 5 bases from V and 1 base from J, with 6 bases between. This CDR3 has 11 amino acids. CDR1 is SQVTM and CDR2 is ANQGSEA in the germline V gene.

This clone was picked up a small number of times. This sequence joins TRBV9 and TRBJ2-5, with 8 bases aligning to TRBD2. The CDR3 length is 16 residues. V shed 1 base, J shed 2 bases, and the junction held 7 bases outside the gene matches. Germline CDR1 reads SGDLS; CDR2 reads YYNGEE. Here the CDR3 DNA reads TGTGCCAGCAGCGTATCCCCACTAGCGGAACAAGAGACCCAGTACTTC. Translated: CASSVSPLAEQETQYF.

The CDR3 sequence is CASSPRMTGGIGKNIQYF. DNA of the CDR3: TGTGCCAGCAGTCCCCGCATGACAGGGGGCATTGGTAAAAACATTCAGTACTTC. The chain combines TRBV28 with TRBJ2-4, with 10 positions matching TRBD1. CDR1 is MDHEN and CDR2 is SYDVKM in the germline V gene. Trimming cost V 5 bases and J 4 bases; bases outside gene matches: 14. The CDR3 spans 18 residues.

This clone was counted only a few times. The CDR3 DNA is TGTGCCAGCAGCTTAGCGGGGCAGGGAGACATTCAGTACTTC. Protein product: CASSLAGQGDIQYF. The chain recombines TRBV7-2 with TRBJ2-4; either TRBD1 or TRBD2 may fit D (5 bases each). V was cut by 0 bases and J by 8 bases, with 11 bases left in between. The CDR3 covers 14 residues. The germline V gene has CDR1 SGHTA and CDR2 FQGNSA.